This T cell receptor beta chain derives from a study of cytomegalovirus exposure and HLA in healthy donors. This clone was seen only once. Antigen: not known. The study's findings and limits: Investigators reported around 150 TCR beta chains as tied to cytomegalovirus. Subsequent analysis revealed that first-cohort TCR clusters tended to co-occur in the approximately 120 validation repertoires. Rare sequences made up most TCRs, while some public TCRs were found in many donors. The classifier was said to identify cytomegalovirus status with high specificity and sensitivity.

J was trimmed by 9 bases and V by 0 bases; bases with no gene match: 6. The germline gives CDR1 LNHDA, CDR2 SQIVND (reference sequence). The CDR3 has 16 amino acids. Sequencing used immunoSEQ multiplex PCR; TCRdb keeps in-frame clones, though not all of them. The sample comprises 180,000 or so clones, around nine tenths of which are singletons, and approximately 7.7% rests with the top ten. The rearrangement links TRBV19 to TRBJ2-1; 12 bases align to TRBD1. The sequence was obtained from a man under 40 in good health and CMV-seropositive. Sequenced: PBMCs. CDR3 DNA: TGTGCCAGTAGTATAGAGGGGACAGGGGGCTTCTTTGAGCAGTTCTTC. It is translated as CASSIEGTGGFFEQFF.